This TCR beta chain was retrieved from a study of memory CD8 T cells in hepatitis C reinfection. In the study overall: After reinfection, two primary-infection resolvers became chronically infected. Samples before reinfection came 55 to 20 weeks prior to detection.

Noted time point: pre-reinfection, 55 to 20 weeks before reinfection detection. The sorted cells went straight to TCR sequencing with no prior in vitro expansion. V shed 6 bases, J shed 6 bases, and the junction held 9 bases outside the gene matches. Germline loops: CDR1 SEHNR, CDR2 FQNEAQ (reference sequence). The CDR3 sequence is 14 residues long. Here immunoSEQ multiplex PCR was the method, and the copy in TCRdb shows in-frame clones only, minus some. The sample shows 50,000 or so clones, roughly nine tenths of them seen only once. Source material: naive CD8+ T cells sorted from blood. This receptor was taken from a man aged 18-30 years with hepatitis C virus infection. This sequence joins TRBV7-9 and TRBJ1-2; TRBD1 aligns across 8 bases. The CDR3 nucleotides read TGTGCCAGCAGGCAGTTAACAGGGGGGCATGGCTACACCTTC. Its protein is CASRQLTGGHGYTF. The entire variable domain, with the rest obtained from reference TRBV7-9 and TRBJ1-2, is as follows: DTGVSQNPRHKITKRGQNVTFRCDPISEHNRLYWYRQTLGQGPEFLTYFQNEAQLEKSRLLSDRFSAERPKGSFSTLEIQRTEQGDSAMYLCASRQLTGGHGYTFGSGTRLTVV.